These 3 T cell receptor beta chains were sequenced from one sample in a study of cytomegalovirus exposure and HLA in healthy donors. It was with 60 Vbeta and 13 Jbeta primers that the PCR ran. TCRdb's table, derived via immunoSEQ multiplex PCR, lists solely in-frame clones and lacks some. Found here are 83,000 or so clones, roughly 80% of them singletons; the top ten hold roughly a tenth. Sample: PBMCs. The receptor set was obtained from a man younger than 45 in good health and CMV-seropositive.

This clone was observed a handful of times. The rearrangement links TRBV5-1 to TRBJ2-5; D possibly corresponds to TRBD2 (5 bases). The CDR3 extends over 14 amino acids. V lost 0 bases and J 6 bases, leaving 12 bases between the germline ends. The germline CDR1 and CDR2 sequences are SGHRS and YFSETQ. CDR3 in DNA: TGCGCCAGCAGCTTGGCCGAGGGTAGAAAGACCCAGTACTTC. This translates into CASSLAEGRKTQYF.

This clone was seen only a few times. V and J are TRBV7-3 and TRBJ1-1; D not certain. Germline loops: CDR1 SGHTA, CDR2 FQGTGA. This CDR3 is 14 amino acids long. V lost 4 bases and J 2 bases, leaving 11 bases between the germline ends. This CDR3 is CASSSLRRNTEAFF. The DNA of the CDR3 is TGTGCCAGCAGCTCCCTACGGAGAAACACTGAAGCTTTCTTT. The entire variable domain, with the rest obtained from reference TRBV7-3 and TRBJ1-1, is as follows: GAGVSQTPSNKVTEKGKYVELRCDPISGHTALYWYRQSLGQGPEFLIYFQGTGAADDSGLPNDRFFAVRPEGSVSTLKIQRTERGDSAVYLCASSSLRRNTEAFFGQGTRLTVV.

J is TRBJ1-1 and V is TRBV19; 7 bases fit TRBD1. The CDR3 totals 13 residues. The junction had 6 bases not matched to a gene; V was cut back by 8 bases and J by 3 bases. Per germline, CDR1 LNHDA and CDR2 SQIVND (reference sequence). DNA for the CDR3: TGTGCCAGTGGGGGACAGTTTGACACTGAAGCTTTCTTT. This encodes CASGGQFDTEAFF. Full variable domain (missing parts from reference TRBV19 and TRBJ1-1): DGGITQSPKYLFRKEGQNVTLSCEQNLNHDAMYWYRQDPGQGLRLIYYSQIVNDFQKGDIAEGYSVSREKKESFPLTVTSAQKNPTAFYLCASGGQFDTEAFFGQGTRLTVV.